This T cell receptor beta chain comes out of a study of shared clonotypes between healthy human individuals. Study in general: Each donor's CD4 naive and CD4 memory cells filled three plates apiece, CD8 naive two, and CD8 memory one. Overall study results and limits: Generally, naive subsets (rather than memory subsets) showed larger estimated richness.

V was shortened by 8 bases and J by 2 bases, with 19 bases between the two germline ends. Germline-derived CDR1 and CDR2 are MGHRA and YSYEKL. The CDR3 loop spans 15 amino acids. The study ran the assay at deep level. In the authors' methods: Filtering was not the same, since immunoSEQ gave junction-only sequences without quality scores. Profiling relied on immunoSEQ multiplex PCR, and the TCRdb table lists in-frame clones only, not all of them. The DNA gave D and trimming, while V, J and clone size come from that table. The sample comprises around 200,000 clones, approximately 61% of which are singletons, and about 10% rests with the top ten. In regard to this clone: Antigen: not known.

The sequenced sample was memory CD4+ T cells sorted from blood. Subset noted: CD45RA-negative fraction. The receptor was derived from a man aged 25 to 40 in good health. The chain employs TRBV4-1 and TRBJ2-7; D gene ambiguous. Here the CDR3 DNA reads TGCGCCAGCCGCCGTCCGAGAGGTCCGACCTACGAGCAGTACTTC. This sequence encodes CASRRPRGPTYEQYF.